This T cell receptor beta chain was identified in a study of siplizumab effects on memory and regulatory T cells. Overall study results and limits: Suppressive function of proliferating Tregs from siplizumab cultures was not confirmed. Significantly reduced by siplizumab was the cumulative frequency of alloreactive sequences, namely those traceable to unstimulated CD4+ memory cells. Apparently more diverse than memory cells, naive T cells also seemed major alloresponse contributors. Only a minority of proliferating CD4+ or CD8+ clones had an assignable naive or memory phenotype, with roughly 75-95% lacking one.

CDR3 size: 13 residues. Germline CDR1 reads MNHEY; CDR2 reads SVGAGI. The junction had 4 bases not matched to a gene; V was cut back by 5 bases and J by 4 bases. The assay was immunoSEQ multiplex PCR, and TCRdb's table has in-frame clones only and misses some. The table records under 140,000 clones, over 85% of them present only once. About this clone itself: Its antigen is unknown.

V gene TRBV6-5 combines with J gene TRBJ2-7, with 8 bases lining up with TRBD1. The TCR originated in a human donor in good health. Source material: CD4+ T cells sorted from blood. This CDR3 is CASSKDREYEQYF. The CDR3 DNA reads as TGTGCCAGCAGTAAGGACAGGGAATACGAGCAGTACTTC.